A selection of T cell receptor beta chains follows, all from one sample in a study of cytomegalovirus exposure and HLA in healthy donors. Assay: immunoSEQ multiplex PCR; the TCRdb copy retains only in-frame clones and omits some. The sample carries about 120,000 clones, about 80% recorded once. Sequencing was performed on PBMCs. The receptors shown here come from a woman aged 18-30 years in good health and CMV-seronegative. Each CDR3 is given with its conserved first and last residue. D genes are given only for firm matches. Clone size is stated in some rows and not others, as once, few, many or a class when expanded.

d_call clone_size j_call v_call cdr3_aa cdr3_nt
. few TRBJ2-2 TRBV9 CASSVGLAGGELFF TGTGCCAGCAGCGTAGGCCTAGCAGGCGGGGAGCTGTTTTTT
. . TRBJ2-1 TRBV30 CAWRGRGADYNEQFF TGTGCCTGGAGGGGACGGGGGGCGGACTACAATGAGCAGTTCTTC
. . TRBJ2-2 TRBV19 CASSGRRRRTGELFF TGTGCCAGTAGTGGTCGCAGAAGGAGGACCGGGGAGCTGTTTTTT
. once TRBJ1-5 TRBV4-1 CASSQIDGNNQPQHF TGCGCCAGCAGCCAGATCGACGGGAACAATCAGCCCCAGCATTTT
TRBD1 . TRBJ2-7 TRBV6-1 CASSGSTGVGEQYF TGTGCCAGCAGTGGGTCCACAGGGGTTGGCGAGCAGTACTTC
. . TRBJ1-1 TRBV4-2 CASSQDWGRAMNTEAFF TGTGCCAGCAGCCAAGATTGGGGCAGGGCTATGAACACTGAAGCTTTCTTT
TRBD1 . TRBJ1-6 TRBV9 CASSATGGRLGSPLHF TGTGCCAGCAGCGCCACAGGGGGCAGGCTAGGTTCACCCCTCCACTTT
. . TRBJ1-2 TRBV6-4 CASSDSKLGYTF TGTGCCAGCAGTGACTCGAAACTTGGCTACACCTTC
TRBD2 . TRBJ2-3 TRBV7-9 CASSYGTSSHRDTQYF TGTGCCAGCAGCTATGGGACTAGCTCCCACAGAGATACGCAGTATTTT
. . TRBJ1-1 TRBV2 CASNTPSRAEAFF TGTGCCAGCAATACCCCTTCCCGGGCTGAAGCTTTCTTT
. . TRBJ1-6 TRBV7-9 CASSLYFGGGGNSPLHF TGTGCCAGCAGCTTATACTTTGGGGGAGGGGGTAATTCACCCCTCCACTTT
. . TRBJ2-1 TRBV5-1 CASSPEAVSYNEQFF TGCGCCAGCAGCCCGGAGGCGGTTTCCTACAATGAGCAGTTCTTC
TRBD1 . TRBJ1-1 TRBV7-9 CASSLLYATGGGSVTEAFF TGTGCCAGCAGCTTATTGTATGCGACAGGGGGCGGCTCGGTCACTGAAGCTTTCTTT
. . TRBJ1-5 TRBV7-7 CASSLPWGRPQHF TGTGCTAGCAGCTTACCTTGGGGGCGGCCCCAGCATTTT
TRBD1 . TRBJ1-2 TRBV19 CASASGGGAPNYGYTF TGTGCCAGCGCCTCGGGAGGGGGCGCGCCTAACTATGGCTACACCTTC
TRBD1 once TRBJ2-5 TRBV10-3 CAISLTGEETQYF TGTGCCATCAGCCTGACAGGGGAGGAGACCCAGTACTTC
. few TRBJ2-7 TRBV27 CASSWGLVGEQYF TGTGCCAGCAGTTGGGGCCTGGTGGGTGAGCAGTACTTC
TRBD2 . TRBJ2-1 TRBV6-5 CASRYLAGGSYEQFF TGTGCCAGCAGGTATCTAGCGGGAGGGTCCTATGAGCAGTTCTTC
. . TRBJ1-1 TRBV27 CASSLGIPPTGTFF TGTGCCAGCAGTTTAGGAATCCCCCCTACGGGAACTTTCTTT
TRBD1 . TRBJ1-1 TRBV6-5 CASSFTGGRFEAFF TGTGCCAGCAGTTTTACAGGGGGCAGGTTTGAAGCTTTCTTT
. . TRBJ2-3 TRBV7-6 CASSLAAGADTQYF TGTGCCAGCAGCTTAGCCGCAGGGGCAGATACGCAGTATTTT
. . TRBJ1-3 TRBV7-6 CASSYTTGSGNTIYF TGTGCCAGCAGCTACACGACGGGCTCTGGAAACACCATATATTTT
. . TRBJ1-3 TRBV6-4 CASIHWESGIGNTIYF TGTGCCAGCATTCACTGGGAAAGCGGGATAGGGAACACCATATATTTT
TRBD2 . TRBJ2-4 TRBV5-1 CASTAGGRNIQYF TGCGCCAGTACAGCGGGAGGGAGGAACATTCAGTACTTC
. once TRBJ1-2 TRBV2 CASSDALETGLQGYTF TGTGCCAGCAGTGACGCCCTCGAGACAGGCCTCCAGGGCTACACCTTC
TRBD1 once TRBJ2-1 TRBV9 CASSVEPGGDEQFF TGTGCCAGCAGCGTAGAACCAGGGGGCGATGAGCAGTTCTTC
. few TRBJ2-1 TRBV7-6 CASSLGASGGEQFF TGTGCCAGCAGCTTAGGAGCTAGTGGAGGTGAGCAGTTCTTC
. once TRBJ2-7 TRBV11-2 CASSSLKGKPYEQYF TGTGCCAGCAGTTCCCTCAAGGGGAAACCCTACGAGCAGTACTTC
TRBD2 . TRBJ2-3 TRBV5-4 CASSLRLAGDLDTQYF TGTGCCAGCAGCCTTAGACTAGCGGGAGATTTAGATACGCAGTATTTT
. few TRBJ2-6 TRBV2 CAGRSGANGLTF TGTGCCGGAAGATCTGGGGCCAACGGCCTGACTTTC
. . TRBJ2-1 TRBV28 CASSFLEVYNEQFF TGTGCCAGCAGTTTTCTGGAGGTATACAATGAGCAGTTCTTC
TRBD2 . TRBJ2-1 TRBV5-6 CASSRGSNEQFF TGTGCCAGCAGCCGCGGGAGCAATGAGCAGTTCTTC
TRBD1 . TRBJ1-5 TRBV12-5 CASGSGQYSNQPQHF TGTGCTAGTGGCTCGGGACAGTATAGCAATCAGCCCCAACATTTT
TRBD2 . TRBJ2-7 TRBV7-9 CASSAGGAYEQYF TGTGCCAGCAGCGCCGGGGGGGCCTACGAGCAGTACTTC
TRBD1 . TRBJ2-1 TRBV7-2 CASSLVGTGGNEQFF TGTGCCAGCAGCTTAGTCGGAACAGGGGGCAATGAGCAGTTCTTC
TRBD2 . TRBJ2-7 TRBV7-8 CASRRAGGSSYEQYF TGTGCCAGTCGAAGAGCGGGAGGCAGCTCCTACGAGCAGTACTTC
. . TRBJ2-1 TRBV18 CASSPQRGVYNEQFF TGTGCCAGCTCACCCCAAAGAGGTGTCTACAATGAGCAGTTCTTC
. . TRBJ2-4 TRBV11-2 CASSSPGLAKNIQYF TGTGCCAGCAGCTCCCCGGGACTAGCCAAAAACATTCAGTACTTC
TRBD1 . TRBJ2-1 TRBV19 CASSQTGSSYNEQFF TGTGCCAGTTCACAGACAGGGAGCTCCTACAATGAGCAGTTCTTC
. . TRBJ1-6 TRBV5-6 CASSLATADNSPLHF TGTGCCAGCAGCTTGGCGACAGCCGATAATTCACCCCTCCACTTT
TRBD1 . TRBJ1-2 TRBV6-5 CASREDRANYGYTF TGTGCCAGCAGGGAGGACAGGGCTAACTATGGCTACACCTTC
. . TRBJ1-2 TRBV7-2 CASSESWQVGYGYTF TGTGCCAGCAGCGAATCCTGGCAGGTGGGCTATGGCTACACCTTC
TRBD2 . TRBJ2-7 TRBV7-2 CASSYTGTSGLYEQYF TGTGCCAGCAGCTATACCGGGACTAGTGGGTTATACGAGCAGTACTTC
TRBD1 . TRBJ1-2 TRBV15 CATSRDGDRLAGGGYTF TGTGCCACCAGCAGAGATGGGGACAGGCTTGCCGGGGGGGGCTACACCTTC
TRBD1 . TRBJ1-5 TRBV18 CASSPPTGGNNQPQHF TGTGCCAGCTCACCACCGACAGGGGGAAACAATCAGCCCCAGCATTTT
TRBD2 few TRBJ2-7 TRBV5-6 CASSFRASGPPGSYEQYF TGTGCCAGCAGCTTTAGGGCTAGCGGCCCTCCTGGCTCCTACGAGCAGTACTTC
. few TRBJ1-5 TRBV29-1 CSVAQGNKQPQHF TGCAGCGTCGCACAGGGAAACAAACAGCCCCAGCATTTT
. . TRBJ1-1 TRBV5-1 CASSLGTTEAFF TGCGCCAGCAGCTTGGGAACAACTGAAGCTTTCTTT
. . TRBJ1-6 TRBV19 CASRPPGEGSPLHF TGTGCCAGTAGGCCACCTGGCGAGGGTTCACCCCTCCACTTT
. . TRBJ1-2 TRBV9 CASSPGRQPYGYTF TGTGCCAGCAGCCCCGGCAGGCAGCCCTATGGCTACACCTTC